The subject of this entry is one TCR beta chain. These data belong to a study of blood T cell repertoires in COVID-19. Study-wide context: Sites across the United States, Italy and Spain contributed samples from acute and convalescent COVID-19. From T cells, B-cell-depleted T cells, or PBMCs came the material, which was cDNA or gDNA.

Per the original methods: From reference gene primer amplification, estimates of nucleated cell counts were derived. Measured with immunoSEQ multiplex PCR; TCRdb has only the in-frame clones, and not every one. V and J calls and clone size are as listed in that table; D and trimming were resolved from the DNA. The sample has about 220,000 clones, roughly 80% seen once. The germline V and J ends were trimmed by 3 bases and 2 bases, with 8 bases remaining between them. This CDR3 is 14 amino acids long. The V gene's germline CDR1 is KGHDR and CDR2 SFDVKD. This chain connects TRBV24-1 to TRBJ2-3; D gene unclear. The source is a woman between 70 and 85 years old with acute or convalescent COVID-19. The specimen sequenced was peripheral blood. CDR3 residues: CATSDRLVTDTQYF. The CDR3 DNA is TGTGCCACCAGTGATAGGCTAGTCACAGATACGCAGTATTTT.